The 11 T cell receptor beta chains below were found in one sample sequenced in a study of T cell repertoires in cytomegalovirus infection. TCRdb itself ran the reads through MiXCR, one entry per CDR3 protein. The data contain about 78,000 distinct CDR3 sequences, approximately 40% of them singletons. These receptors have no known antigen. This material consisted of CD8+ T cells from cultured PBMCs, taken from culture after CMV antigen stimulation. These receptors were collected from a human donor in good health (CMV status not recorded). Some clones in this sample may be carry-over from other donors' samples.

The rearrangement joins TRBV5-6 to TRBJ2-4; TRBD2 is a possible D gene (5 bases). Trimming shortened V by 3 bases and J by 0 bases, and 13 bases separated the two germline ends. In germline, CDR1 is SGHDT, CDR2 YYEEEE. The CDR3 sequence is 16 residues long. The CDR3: CASSSGGQLAKNIQYF. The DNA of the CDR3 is TGTGCCAGCAGCTCTGGAGGTCAACTAGCCAAAAACATTCAGTACTTC.

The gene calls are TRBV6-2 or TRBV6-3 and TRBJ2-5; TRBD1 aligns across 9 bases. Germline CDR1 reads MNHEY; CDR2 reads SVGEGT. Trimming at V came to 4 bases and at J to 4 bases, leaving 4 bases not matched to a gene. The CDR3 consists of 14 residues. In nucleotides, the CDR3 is TGTGCCAGCAGTTCCGGGACAGGGAGAGAGACCCAGTACTTC. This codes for CASSSGTGRETQYF.

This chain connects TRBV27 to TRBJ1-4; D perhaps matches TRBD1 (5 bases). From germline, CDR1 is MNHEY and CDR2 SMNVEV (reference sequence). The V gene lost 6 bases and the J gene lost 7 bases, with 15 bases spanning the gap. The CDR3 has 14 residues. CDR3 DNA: TGTGCCAGCAGCGAGTATCGGGGCAGTGAAAAACTGTTTTTT. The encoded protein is CASSEYRGSEKLFF. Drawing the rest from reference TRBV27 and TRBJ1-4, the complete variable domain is EAQVTQNPRYLITVTGKKLTVTCSQNMNHEYMSWYRQDPGLGLRQIYYSMNVEVTDKGDVPEGYKVSRKEKRNFPLILESPSPNQTSLYFCASSEYRGSEKLFFGSGTQLSVL.

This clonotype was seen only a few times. The CDR3 DNA sequence: TGTGCTAGTGGCCCCCCGACAGGAAGGGAAAAACTGTTTTTT. Protein: CASGPPTGREKLFF. This chain joins TRBV12-5 and TRBJ1-4; TRBD1 is a possible D gene (6 bases). Trimming removed 6 bases from V and 8 bases from J, with 16 bases in between. There are 14 residues in the CDR3. CDR1 and CDR2 from the germline V gene are LGHNT and FRNRAP.

Here the CDR3 reads CASSQDRGSGNTIYF. The CDR3 nucleotides read TGTGCCAGCAGCCAAGATAGGGGATCTGGAAACACCATATATTTT. V is TRBV4-2 and J is TRBJ1-3, with D possibly matching TRBD1 (5 bases). CDR1 and CDR2 from the germline V gene are LGHNA and YNFKEQ. With 0 bases removed from V and 1 base from J, the gap between germline ends came to 7 bases. The CDR3 is 15 residues long.

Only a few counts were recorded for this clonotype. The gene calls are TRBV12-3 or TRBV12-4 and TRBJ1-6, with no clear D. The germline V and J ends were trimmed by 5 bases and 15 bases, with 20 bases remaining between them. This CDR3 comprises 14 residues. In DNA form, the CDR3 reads TGTGCCAGCAGTCCCCTATCGACCCTCTCTCACCTCCACTTT. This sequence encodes CASSPLSTLSHLHF.

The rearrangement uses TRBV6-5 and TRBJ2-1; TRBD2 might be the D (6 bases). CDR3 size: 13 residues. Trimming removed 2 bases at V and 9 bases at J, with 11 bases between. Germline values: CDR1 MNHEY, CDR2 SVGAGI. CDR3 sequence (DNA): TGTGCCAGCAGTTACCTCGGGGGTCTTGAGCAGTTCTTC. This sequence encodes CASSYLGGLEQFF.

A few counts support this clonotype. For the CDR3, the DNA is TGCAGTGGCCCTTATCCGGAAGCCGAGCAGTACTTC. It specifies CSGPYPEAEQYF. The chain is built from TRBV20-1 and TRBJ2-7; unclear D gene. V was shortened by 7 bases and J by 6 bases, with 16 bases between the two germline ends. The CDR3 is 12 amino acids. CDR1 DFQATT and CDR2 SNEGSKA come from the germline V gene (reference sequence).

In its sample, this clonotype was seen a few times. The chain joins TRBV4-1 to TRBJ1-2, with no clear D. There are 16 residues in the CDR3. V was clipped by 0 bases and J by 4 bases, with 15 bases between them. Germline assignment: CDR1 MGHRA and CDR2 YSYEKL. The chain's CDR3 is CASSQDQAASLYGYTF. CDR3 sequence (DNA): TGCGCCAGCAGCCAAGATCAGGCGGCGTCCCTCTATGGCTACACCTTC.

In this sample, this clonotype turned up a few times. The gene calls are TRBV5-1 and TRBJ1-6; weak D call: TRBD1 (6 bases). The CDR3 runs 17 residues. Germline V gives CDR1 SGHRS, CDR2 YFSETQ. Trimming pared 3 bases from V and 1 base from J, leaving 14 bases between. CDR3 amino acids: CASSSSYRESYNSPLHF. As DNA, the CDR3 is TGCGCCAGCAGCTCCTCCTACAGGGAATCCTATAATTCACCCCTCCACTTT.

This chain's CDR3 is CASSFGGGAAEAFF. The CDR3 nucleotides read TGTGCCAGCAGTTTCGGGGGGGGCGCGGCTGAAGCTTTCTTT. The rearrangement joins TRBV12-3 or TRBV12-4 to TRBJ1-1; D might be TRBD1 (6 bases). The germline V and J ends were trimmed by 3 bases and 6 bases, with 14 bases remaining between them. The CDR3 contains 14 residues.